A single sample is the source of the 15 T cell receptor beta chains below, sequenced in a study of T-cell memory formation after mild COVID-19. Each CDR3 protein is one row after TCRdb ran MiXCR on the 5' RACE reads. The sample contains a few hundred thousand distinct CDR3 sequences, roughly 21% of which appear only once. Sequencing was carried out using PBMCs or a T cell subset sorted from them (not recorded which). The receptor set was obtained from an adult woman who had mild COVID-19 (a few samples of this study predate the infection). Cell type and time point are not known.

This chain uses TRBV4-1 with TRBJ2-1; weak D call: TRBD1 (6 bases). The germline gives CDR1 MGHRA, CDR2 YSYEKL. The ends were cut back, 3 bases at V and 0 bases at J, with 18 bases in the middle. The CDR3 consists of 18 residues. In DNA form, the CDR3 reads TGCGCCAGCAGCCACCACCCAGGGGCACCAAGCTCCTACAATGAGCAGTTCTTC. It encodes CASSHHPGAPSSYNEQFF.

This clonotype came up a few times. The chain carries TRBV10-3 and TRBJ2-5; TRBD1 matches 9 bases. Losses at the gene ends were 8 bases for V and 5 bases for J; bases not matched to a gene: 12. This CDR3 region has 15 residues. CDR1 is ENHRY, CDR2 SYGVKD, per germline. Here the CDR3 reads CAIGGQGISGETQYF. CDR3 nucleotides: TGTGCCATCGGAGGACAGGGGATTTCGGGGGAGACCCAGTACTTC.

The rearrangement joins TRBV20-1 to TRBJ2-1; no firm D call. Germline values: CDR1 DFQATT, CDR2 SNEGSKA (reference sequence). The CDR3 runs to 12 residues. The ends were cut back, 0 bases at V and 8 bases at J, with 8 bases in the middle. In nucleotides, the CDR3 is TGCAGTGCTAGAGATTCTATGCATGAGCAGTTCTTC. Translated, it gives CSARDSMHEQFF.

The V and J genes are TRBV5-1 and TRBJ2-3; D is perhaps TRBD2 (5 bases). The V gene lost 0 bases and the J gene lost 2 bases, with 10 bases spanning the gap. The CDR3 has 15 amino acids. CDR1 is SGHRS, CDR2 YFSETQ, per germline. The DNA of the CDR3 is TGCGCCAGCAGCTTGGCCCTAGCTAACACAGATACGCAGTATTTT. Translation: CASSLALANTDTQYF.

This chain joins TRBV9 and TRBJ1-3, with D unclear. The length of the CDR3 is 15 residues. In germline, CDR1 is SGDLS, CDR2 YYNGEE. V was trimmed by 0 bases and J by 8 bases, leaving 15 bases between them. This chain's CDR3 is CASSVGQGDYDTIYF. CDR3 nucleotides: TGTGCCAGCAGCGTAGGCCAAGGAGATTACGACACCATATATTTT.

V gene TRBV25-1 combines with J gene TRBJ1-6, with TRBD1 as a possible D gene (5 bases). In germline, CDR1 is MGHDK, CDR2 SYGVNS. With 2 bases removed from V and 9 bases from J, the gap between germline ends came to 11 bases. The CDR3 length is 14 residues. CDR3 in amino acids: CASSERGVASPLHF. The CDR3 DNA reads TGTGCCAGCAGTGAACGGGGGGTTGCTTCACCCCTCCACTTT.

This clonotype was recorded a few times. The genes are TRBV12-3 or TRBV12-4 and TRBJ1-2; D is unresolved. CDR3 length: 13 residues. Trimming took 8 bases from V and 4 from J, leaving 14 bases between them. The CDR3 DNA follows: TGTGCCAGCCGGCGGCCGGCCTCCTATGGCTACACCTTC. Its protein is CASRRPASYGYTF.

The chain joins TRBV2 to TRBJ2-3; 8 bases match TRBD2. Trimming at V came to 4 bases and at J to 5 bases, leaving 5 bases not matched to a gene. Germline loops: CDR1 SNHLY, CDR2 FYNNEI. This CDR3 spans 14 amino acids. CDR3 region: CASSGSGSVDTQYF. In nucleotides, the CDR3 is TGTGCCAGCAGTGGCAGCGGGAGCGTAGATACGCAGTATTTT. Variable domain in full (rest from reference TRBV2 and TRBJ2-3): EPEVTQTPSHQVTQMGQEVILRCVPISNHLYFYWYRQILGQKVEFLVSFYNNEISEKSEIFDDQFSVERPDGSNFTLKIRSTKLEDSAMYFCASSGSGSVDTQYFGPGTRLTVL.

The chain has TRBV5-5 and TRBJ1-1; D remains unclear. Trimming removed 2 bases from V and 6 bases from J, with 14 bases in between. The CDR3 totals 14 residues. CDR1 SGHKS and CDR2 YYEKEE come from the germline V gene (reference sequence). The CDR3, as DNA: TGTGCCAGCAGCTTCGAGGCCCCAGGCCCTGAAGCTTTCTTT. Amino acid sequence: CASSFEAPGPEAFF.

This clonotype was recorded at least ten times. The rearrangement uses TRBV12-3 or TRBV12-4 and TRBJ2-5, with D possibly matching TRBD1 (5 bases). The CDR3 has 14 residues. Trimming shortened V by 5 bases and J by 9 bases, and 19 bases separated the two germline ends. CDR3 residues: CASSLREGVWAQYF. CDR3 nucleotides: TGTGCCAGCAGTCTTAGGGAAGGGGTCTGGGCCCAGTACTTC.

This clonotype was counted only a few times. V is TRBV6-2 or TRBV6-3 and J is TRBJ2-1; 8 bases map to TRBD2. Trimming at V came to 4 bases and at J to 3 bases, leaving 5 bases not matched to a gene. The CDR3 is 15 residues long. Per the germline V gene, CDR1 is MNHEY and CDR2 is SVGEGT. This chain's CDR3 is CASSFGGAVYNEQFF. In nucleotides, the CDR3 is TGTGCCAGCAGTTTCGGGGGGGCCGTCTACAATGAGCAGTTCTTC.

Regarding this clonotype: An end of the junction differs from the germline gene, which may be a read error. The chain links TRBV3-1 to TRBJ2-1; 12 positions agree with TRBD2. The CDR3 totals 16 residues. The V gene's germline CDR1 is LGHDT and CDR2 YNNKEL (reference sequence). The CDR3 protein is CASSHLAGGLINGQFF. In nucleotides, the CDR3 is TGTGCCAGCAGCCACCTAGCGGGGGGGCTTATCAATGGGCAGTTCTTC.

CDR3 in amino acids: CASNKEGVAVNTEAFF. In DNA form, the CDR3 reads TGCGCCAGCAATAAGGAGGGAGTGGCCGTGAACACTGAAGCTTTCTTT. The gene calls are TRBV5-1 and TRBJ1-1; D is unresolved. V gave up 6 bases and J gave up 0 bases, with 18 bases separating them. The CDR3 extends over 16 amino acids. The germline V gene encodes CDR1 SGHRS and CDR2 YFSETQ.

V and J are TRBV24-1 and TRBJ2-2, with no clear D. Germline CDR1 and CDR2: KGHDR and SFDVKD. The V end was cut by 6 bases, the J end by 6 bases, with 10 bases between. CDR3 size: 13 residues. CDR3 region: CATSISGAGELFF. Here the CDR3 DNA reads TGTGCCACCAGTATCTCTGGGGCCGGGGAGCTGTTTTTT.

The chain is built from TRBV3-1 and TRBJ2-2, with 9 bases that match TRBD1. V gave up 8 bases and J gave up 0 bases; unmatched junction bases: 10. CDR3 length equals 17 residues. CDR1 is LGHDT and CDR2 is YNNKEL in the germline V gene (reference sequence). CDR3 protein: CASEYYGTGSNTGELFF. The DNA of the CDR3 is TGTGCCAGCGAATACTACGGGACAGGGTCGAACACCGGGGAGCTGTTTTTT. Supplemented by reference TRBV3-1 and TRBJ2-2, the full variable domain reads DTAVSQTPKYLVTQMGNDKSIKCEQNLGHDTMYWYKQDSKKFLKIMFSYNNKELIINETVPNRFSPKSPDKAHLNLHINSLELGDSAVYFCASEYYGTGSNTGELFFGEGSRLTVL.